This TCR beta chain is from a study of blood T cell repertoires in COVID-19. V shed 3 bases and J 2 bases; nucleotides not matched to a gene: 7. Germline V CDR1 and CDR2: KGHSH, LQKENI. The CDR3 spans 16 residues. The repertoire was sequenced with immunoSEQ multiplex PCR; TCRdb's copy has only in-frame clones and lacks some. The table has tens of thousands of clones, 86% seen once. Sequencing was done on a sample of peripheral blood. This sequence originates from a man in his fifties with acute or convalescent COVID-19. This sequence joins TRBV18 and TRBJ1-1, with 9 bases lining up with TRBD1. CDR3 nucleotides: TGTGCCAGCTCACCCGGGACAGGGCCAGGAAACACTGAAGCTTTCTTT. Its protein is CASSPGTGPGNTEAFF.